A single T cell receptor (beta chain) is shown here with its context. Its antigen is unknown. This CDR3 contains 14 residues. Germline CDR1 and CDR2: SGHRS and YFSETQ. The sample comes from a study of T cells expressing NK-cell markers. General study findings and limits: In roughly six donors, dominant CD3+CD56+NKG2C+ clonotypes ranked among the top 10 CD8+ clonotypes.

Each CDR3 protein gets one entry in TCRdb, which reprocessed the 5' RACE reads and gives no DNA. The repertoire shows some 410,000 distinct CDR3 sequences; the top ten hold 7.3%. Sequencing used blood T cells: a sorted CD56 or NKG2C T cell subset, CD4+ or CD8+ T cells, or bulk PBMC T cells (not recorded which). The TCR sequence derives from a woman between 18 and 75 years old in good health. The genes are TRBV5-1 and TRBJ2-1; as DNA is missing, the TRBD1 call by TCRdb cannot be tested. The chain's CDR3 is CASRSGQGFAEQFF.